This T cell receptor (beta chain) was identified in a study of control samples from healthy donors and cancer patients. Generated by immunoSEQ multiplex PCR, the TCRdb table keeps only in-frame clones and is missing some. This sample has about 80,000 clones, with roughly 84% found just once. V trimming: 7 bases; J trimming: 8 bases; junction bases outside the gene matches: 7. Germline V gene lookup returns CDR1 SGHAT and CDR2 FQNNGV. The length of the CDR3 is 13 residues. The chain joins TRBV11-2 to TRBJ2-1; the match to TRBD1 covers 8 bases. Input material: PBMCs. The receptor's source is a man aged 60 to 75 with head and neck cancer. The CDR3 here is CASIRTGSDEQFF. CDR3 nucleotides: TGTGCCAGCATCAGGACAGGGTCGGATGAGCAGTTCTTC.